The subject of this entry is one TCR beta chain. Individual cDNA molecules each received unique molecular identifiers attached to them. TCRdb re-analysed the 5' RACE reads in MiXCR, keeping a single row per CDR3 protein. The repertoire consists of over 50,000 distinct CDR3 sequences, with 15% occurring once and the leading ten covering about 9.1%. The sample comes from a study of early T cells in non-severe SARS-CoV-2 infection. V shed 8 bases and J shed 6 bases, with 17 bases lying between them. The CDR3 has 13 amino acids. The source of this sequence is an adult who was a healthcare worker with PCR-confirmed SARS-CoV-2 infection or an uninfected control (not recorded which). The chain has TRBV12-3 or TRBV12-4 and TRBJ2-7; D ambiguous. Sequencing used whole blood, obtained at baseline. The CDR3 nucleotides are TGTGCCAGCCGTCTACCTCCCGGGTGCGAGCAGTACTTC. It translates to CASRLPPGCEQYF.